This TCR beta chain was identified in a study of T cells after yellow fever vaccination. TCRdb processed the 5' RACE reads anew with MiXCR; each CDR3 protein has one entry. The sample holds 250,000 to 400,000 distinct CDR3 sequences; roughly 4.3% are singletons and the top ten take roughly 21%. The germline CDR1 and CDR2 sequences are SNHLY and FYNNEI. Trimming removed 5 bases at V and 9 bases at J, with 14 bases between. The CDR3 is made up of 13 amino acids. The TCR originated in a man aged 18 to 29 who received the YFV17D yellow fever vaccine. The sample here was PBMCs, taken 15 days after the yellow fever booster vaccination. The V and J genes are TRBV2 and TRBJ1-3, with a possible D match to TRBD1 (5 bases). The CDR3 loop reads CASSLSLGGTIYF. CDR3 bases: TGTGCCAGCAGTTTAAGCCTTGGGGGCACCATATATTTT. Variable domain in full (rest from reference TRBV2 and TRBJ1-3): EPEVTQTPSHQVTQMGQEVILRCVPISNHLYFYWYRQILGQKVEFLVSFYNNEISEKSEIFDDQFSVERPDGSNFTLKIRSTKLEDSAMYFCASSLSLGGTIYFGEGSWLTVV.